These 21 T cell receptor beta chains were sequenced from one sample in a study of blood T cell repertoires in COVID-19. The repertoire was sequenced with immunoSEQ multiplex PCR; TCRdb's copy has only in-frame clones and lacks some. The data show 46,000 or so clones, 75% to 90% seen once. The sequencing input was peripheral blood. The receptor set was obtained from a human donor in a cohort sampled during active COVID-19.

CDR3 nucleotides: TGTGCCAGCAGCCGCCAGGTGAGGGACGAGCAGTACTTC. Translation: CASSRQVRDEQYF. The chain carries TRBV7-2 and TRBJ2-7; the D gene is possibly TRBD2 (5 bases). CDR1 and CDR2 (germline): SGHTA, FQGNSA. V was pared by 5 bases and J by 5 bases, with 13 bases between. CDR3 length: 13 residues.

V and J are TRBV5-4 and TRBJ2-6, with 7 bases that match TRBD2. With 7 bases clipped from V and 2 bases from J, the junction kept 6 bases outside the gene matches. There are 15 residues in the CDR3. The germline V gene encodes CDR1 SGHNT and CDR2 YYREEE (reference sequence). The DNA of the CDR3 is TGTGCCAGCGGGAGGGGCCGGACTGGGGCCAACGTCCTGACTTTC. This sequence encodes CASGRGRTGANVLTF.

This sequence joins TRBV6-5 and TRBJ2-1, with 14 bases aligning to TRBD2. There are 15 residues in the CDR3. The J segment lost 8 bases and the V segment lost 7 bases, leaving 7 bases of the junction unmatched. The germline V gene has CDR1 MNHEY and CDR2 SVGAGI. The CDR3, as DNA: TGTGCCAGCAAAAGACTAGCGGGGGGGATAGATGAGCAGTTCTTC. This gives the protein CASKRLAGGIDEQFF.

This sequence joins TRBV7-9 and TRBJ1-4; D uncertain. V lost 7 bases, J lost 7 bases, and 10 bases lay in between. The CDR3 totals 12 residues. Germline assignment: CDR1 SEHNR and CDR2 FQNEAQ (reference sequence). The CDR3 sequence: CASKLGGEKLFF. The CDR3 region has the DNA TGTGCCAGCAAGCTAGGAGGTGAAAAACTGTTTTTT.

The genes are TRBV28 and TRBJ1-5; a possible D gene is TRBD1 (6 bases). This CDR3 has 16 residues. Trimming stripped 5 bases from V and 3 bases from J, with 17 bases between. CDR1 and CDR2 from the germline V gene are MDHEN and SYDVKM. The CDR3 here is CASSPRLGGANQPQHF. In DNA form, the CDR3 reads TGTGCCAGCAGTCCCCGCCTCGGGGGGGCCAATCAGCCCCAGCATTTT.

The CDR3 nucleotides read TGCAGCGTTTTTACAGGGGGCAAAGTAGATACGCAGTATTTT. Translated: CSVFTGGKVDTQYF. The gene calls are TRBV29-1 and TRBJ2-3, with TRBD1 matching over 9 bases. Germline CDR1 and CDR2: SQVTM and ANQGSEA. V gave up 5 bases and J gave up 5 bases; unmatched junction bases: 8. The length of the CDR3 is 14 residues.

The chain uses TRBV10-1 and TRBJ1-1; TRBD1 matches at 7 bases. The CDR3 loop spans 14 amino acids. V was pared by 3 bases and J by 6 bases, with 7 bases of the junction left unmatched. The germline CDR1 and CDR2 sequences are WNHNN and SYGVQD (reference sequence). CDR3 bases: TGCGCCAGCAGTGAAAGGAGGGGGCGAGCTGAAGCTTTCTTT. It is translated as CASSERRGRAEAFF.

The chain couples TRBV5-1 to TRBJ2-7, with D possibly being TRBD2 (6 bases). The V end lost 0 bases, the J end lost 0 bases, and 10 bases lay between the germline ends. This CDR3 is built from 15 residues. The germline gives CDR1 SGHRS, CDR2 YFSETQ. CDR3 region: CASSLVGTGSYEQYF. CDR3 coding DNA: TGCGCCAGCAGCTTGGTCGGGACTGGCTCCTACGAGCAGTACTTC.

The DNA of the CDR3 is TGTGCCAGTAGTATCGAGTGGAGCACTGAAGCTTTCTTT. Encoded protein: CASSIEWSTEAFF. The chain employs TRBV19 and TRBJ1-1; D is undetermined. CDR3 length: 13 amino acids. Trimming took off 3 bases at V and 4 bases at J, with 9 bases between the two ends. Looked up from germline, CDR1 is LNHDA and CDR2 is SQIVND (reference sequence).

This rearrangement joins TRBV27 to TRBJ2-2; D gene unclear. Per germline, CDR1 MNHEY and CDR2 SMNVEV (reference sequence). Trimming cost V 2 bases and J 7 bases, with 11 bases left between them. The CDR3 totals 14 residues. The CDR3 protein is CASSLRQAGGELFF. CDR3 bases: TGTGCCAGCAGTTTAAGACAAGCCGGCGGGGAGCTGTTTTTT.

The V and J genes are TRBV6-5 and TRBJ2-7, with 11 bases fitting TRBD2. From germline, CDR1 is MNHEY and CDR2 SVGAGI. The CDR3 is 16 amino acids. The ends lost 4 bases at V and 2 bases at J; junction bases unmatched: 7. CDR3 region: CASSSPRLAGTYEQYF. The CDR3 nucleotides are TGTGCCAGCAGTTCCCCCCGACTAGCGGGGACCTACGAGCAGTACTTC.

In nucleotides, the CDR3 is TGTGCCAGCAGCAGGGAGTTCTCAAAGGACAGGGACCTCGGTGGCTACACCTTC. Its translation: CASSREFSKDRDLGGYTF. V and J are TRBV5-4 and TRBJ1-2; 8 nucleotides match TRBD1. V lost 4 bases and J lost 7; bases outside the gene matches: 21. The CDR3 is 18 residues long. Per germline, CDR1 SGHNT and CDR2 YYREEE (reference sequence).

This chain uses TRBV21-1 with TRBJ1-5; the tabulated D call, TRBD1, remains unverified against the DNA. TRBV21-1 is assigned pseudogene status. The CDR3 is 19 residues long. The CDR3 DNA follows: TGTGCCAGCAGCAAAAGGAGGGCCACAGGGGTAAGGCCCAATCAGCCCCAGCATTTT. Protein: CASSKRRATGVRPNQPQHF.

J is TRBJ2-7 and V is TRBV2; TRBD2 might be the D (5 bases). Per the germline V gene, CDR1 is SNHLY and CDR2 is FYNNEI. The V gene lost 2 bases and the J gene lost 2 bases, with 13 bases spanning the gap. The CDR3 is 15 residues long. The CDR3 region is CASSELRAATYEQYF. The CDR3, as DNA: TGTGCCAGCAGTGAATTGCGGGCCGCAACCTACGAGCAGTACTTC. The variable domain in full, with the rest retrieved from reference TRBV2 and TRBJ2-7, is EPEVTQTPSHQVTQMGQEVILRCVPISNHLYFYWYRQILGQKVEFLVSFYNNEISEKSEIFDDQFSVERPDGSNFTLKIRSTKLEDSAMYFCASSELRAATYEQYFGPGTRLTVT.

The rearrangement joins TRBV9 to TRBJ1-6, with TRBD1 matching 7 bases. This CDR3 is 16 amino acids long. Unmatched junction bases numbered 9, after V lost 3 bases and J lost 6 bases. In germline, CDR1 is SGDLS, CDR2 YYNGEE. The CDR3 DNA follows: TGTGCCAGCAGCGCCACGACAGGGCGTAGTAATTCACCCCTCCACTTT. It codes for CASSATTGRSNSPLHF.

The chain has TRBV5-1 and TRBJ1-1, with D hard to call. Germline lookup yields CDR1 SGHRS and CDR2 YFSETQ. The V end was cut by 2 bases, the J end by 3 bases, with 11 bases between. CDR3 length equals 14 residues. CDR3 sequence (DNA): TGCGCCAGCAGCTTCGCGGGGAAGGACACTGAAGCTTTCTTT. This gives the protein CASSFAGKDTEAFF.

The chain couples TRBV4-1 to TRBJ2-7; D may be TRBD2 (6 bases). The CDR3 spans 17 residues. CDR1 and CDR2 (germline): MGHRA, YSYEKL. With 0 bases removed from V and 7 bases from J, the gap between germline ends came to 22 bases. Here the CDR3 DNA reads TGCGCCAGCAGCCAAGATCGGGCGGCTAGCGAACGAATTGAGCAGTACTTC. This sequence encodes CASSQDRAASERIEQYF.

The gene calls are TRBV29-1 and TRBJ2-7; TRBD2 agrees at 10 bases. CDR3 length equals 13 residues. Per germline, CDR1 SQVTM and CDR2 ANQGSEA. V shed 6 bases and J 2 bases; nucleotides not matched to a gene: 4. In nucleotides, the CDR3 is TGCAGCGTGGTGGGGACTAGCGCCTACGAGCAGTACTTC. Its protein product is CSVVGTSAYEQYF.

V is TRBV18 and J is TRBJ2-5; 10 nucleotides line up with TRBD1. Germline trimming cut 4 bases from V and 5 bases from J; bases unmatched to any gene: 7. Germline CDR1 and CDR2: KGHSH and LQKENI. The CDR3 has 15 residues. The CDR3 is CASSRTTGGIETQYF. In DNA form, the CDR3 reads TGTGCCAGCTCACGGACGACAGGGGGCATCGAGACCCAGTACTTC.

J is TRBJ2-7 and V is TRBV28, with TRBD1 as a possible D gene (6 bases). The length of the CDR3 is 16 residues. Germline V gene lookup returns CDR1 MDHEN and CDR2 SYDVKM. The V end lost 5 bases, the J end lost 4 bases, and 21 bases lay between the germline ends. DNA for the CDR3: TGTGCCAGCAGTCGTACTCCGGGACATGGCTTGTACGAGCAGTACTTC. Translated: CASSRTPGHGLYEQYF.

In its sample, this clone was seen once. The chain carries TRBV7-9 and TRBJ2-3; 10 bases align to TRBD2. This CDR3 contains 16 residues. Trimming removed 2 bases from V and 2 bases from J; junction bases left unmatched: 4. Germline CDR1 SEHNR, CDR2 FQNEAQ (reference sequence). The CDR3 spells CASSLPTSGFTDTQYF. Written as DNA, the CDR3 is TGTGCCAGCAGCTTACCGACTAGCGGGTTCACAGATACGCAGTATTTT. The entire variable domain, with the rest obtained from reference TRBV7-9 and TRBJ2-3, is as follows: DTGVSQNPRHKITKRGQNVTFRCDPISEHNRLYWYRQTLGQGPEFLTYFQNEAQLEKSRLLSDRFSAERPKGSFSTLEIQRTEQGDSAMYLCASSLPTSGFTDTQYFGPGTRLTVL.